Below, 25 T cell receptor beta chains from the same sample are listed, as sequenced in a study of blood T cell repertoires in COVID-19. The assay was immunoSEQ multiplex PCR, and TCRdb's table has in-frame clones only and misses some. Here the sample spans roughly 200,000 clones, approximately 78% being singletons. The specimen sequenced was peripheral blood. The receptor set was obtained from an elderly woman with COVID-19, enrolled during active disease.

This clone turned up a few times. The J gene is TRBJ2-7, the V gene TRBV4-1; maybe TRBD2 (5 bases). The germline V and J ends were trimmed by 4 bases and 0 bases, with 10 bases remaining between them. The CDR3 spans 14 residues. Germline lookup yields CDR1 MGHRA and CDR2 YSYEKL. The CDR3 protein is CASSLRAPSYEQYF. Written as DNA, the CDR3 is TGCGCCAGCAGCCTGAGGGCTCCCTCCTACGAGCAGTACTTC.

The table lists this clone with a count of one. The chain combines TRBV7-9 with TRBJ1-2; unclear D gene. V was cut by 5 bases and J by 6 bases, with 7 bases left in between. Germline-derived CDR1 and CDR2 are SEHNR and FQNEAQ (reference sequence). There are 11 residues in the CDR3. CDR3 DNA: TGTGCCAGCAGCCTCACTGATGGCTACACCTTC. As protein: CASSLTDGYTF. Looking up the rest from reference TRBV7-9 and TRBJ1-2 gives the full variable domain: DTGVSQNPRHKITKRGQNVTFRCDPISEHNRLYWYRQTLGQGPEFLTYFQNEAQLEKSRLLSDRFSAERPKGSFSTLEIQRTEQGDSAMYLCASSLTDGYTFGSGTRLTVV.

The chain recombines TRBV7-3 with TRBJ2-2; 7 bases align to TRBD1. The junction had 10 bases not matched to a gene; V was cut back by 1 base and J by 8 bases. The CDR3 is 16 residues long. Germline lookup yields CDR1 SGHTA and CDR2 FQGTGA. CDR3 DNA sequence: TGTGCCAGCAGCTTAAGTCCAGGGGGTCAATCTGGGGAGCTGTTTTTT. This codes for CASSLSPGGQSGELFF.

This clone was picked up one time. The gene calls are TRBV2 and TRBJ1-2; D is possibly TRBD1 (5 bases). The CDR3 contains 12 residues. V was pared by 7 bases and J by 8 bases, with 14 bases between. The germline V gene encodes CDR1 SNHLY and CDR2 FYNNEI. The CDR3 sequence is CASTRAERGYTF. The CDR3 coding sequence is TGTGCCAGCACCAGGGCGGAGAGAGGCTACACCTTC.

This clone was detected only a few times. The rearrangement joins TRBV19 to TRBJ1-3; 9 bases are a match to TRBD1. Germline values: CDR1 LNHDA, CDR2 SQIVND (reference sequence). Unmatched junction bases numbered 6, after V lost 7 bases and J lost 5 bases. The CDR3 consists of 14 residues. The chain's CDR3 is CASTVQGARNTIYF. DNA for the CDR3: TGTGCCAGTACCGTACAGGGGGCAAGAAACACCATATATTTT.

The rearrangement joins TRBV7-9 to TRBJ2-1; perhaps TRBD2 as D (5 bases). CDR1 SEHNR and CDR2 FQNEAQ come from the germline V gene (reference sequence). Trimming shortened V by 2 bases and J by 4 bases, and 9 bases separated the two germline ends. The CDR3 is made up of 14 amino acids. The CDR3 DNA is TGTGCCAGCAGCTTAAGAGGGAGTTACAATGAGCAGTTCTTC. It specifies CASSLRGSYNEQFF.

The CDR3 bases are TGTGCCATCAGTGAGTCGGACAGGAACACCGGGGAGCTGTTTTTT. Protein product: CAISESDRNTGELFF. The chain combines TRBV10-3 with TRBJ2-2; D is perhaps TRBD1 (6 bases). In germline, CDR1 is ENHRY, CDR2 SYGVKD. Trimming took 0 bases from V and 1 from J, leaving 6 bases between them. This CDR3 has 15 amino acids.

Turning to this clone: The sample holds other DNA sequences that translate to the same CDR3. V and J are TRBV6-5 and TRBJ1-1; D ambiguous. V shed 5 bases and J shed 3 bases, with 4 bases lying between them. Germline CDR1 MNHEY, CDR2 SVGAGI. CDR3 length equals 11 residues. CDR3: CASSRDTEAFF. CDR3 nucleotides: TGTGCCAGCAGTAGAGACACTGAAGCTTTCTTT.

The CDR3 DNA reads TGTGCCAGCAGCCCTGGGACTAGCGGGAGAACCGGGGAGCTGTTTTTT. As protein: CASSPGTSGRTGELFF. The chain has TRBV5-4 and TRBJ2-2; the match to TRBD2 covers 14 bases. The V gene end was trimmed by 4 bases and the J gene end by 5 bases; junction bases not matched to a gene: 4. Germline loops: CDR1 SGHNT, CDR2 YYREEE (reference sequence). CDR3 length: 16 amino acids.

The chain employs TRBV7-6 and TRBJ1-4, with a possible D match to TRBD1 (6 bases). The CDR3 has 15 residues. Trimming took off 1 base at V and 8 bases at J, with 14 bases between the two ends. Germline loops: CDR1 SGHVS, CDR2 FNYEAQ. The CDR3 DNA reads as TGTGCCAGCAGCTTAGGGACGGGGGGACACGAAAAACTGTTTTTT. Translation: CASSLGTGGHEKLFF.

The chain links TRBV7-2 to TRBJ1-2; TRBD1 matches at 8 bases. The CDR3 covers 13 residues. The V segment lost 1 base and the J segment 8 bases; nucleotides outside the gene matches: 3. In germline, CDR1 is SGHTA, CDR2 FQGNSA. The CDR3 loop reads CASSLGTGRGYTF. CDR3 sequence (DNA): TGTGCCAGCAGCTTAGGGACAGGGAGAGGCTACACCTTC.

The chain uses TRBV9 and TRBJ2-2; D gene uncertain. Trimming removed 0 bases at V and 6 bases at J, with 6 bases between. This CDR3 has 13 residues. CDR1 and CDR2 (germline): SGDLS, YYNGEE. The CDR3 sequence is CASSVGGAGELFF. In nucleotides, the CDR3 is TGTGCCAGCAGCGTAGGAGGAGCCGGGGAGCTGTTTTTT.

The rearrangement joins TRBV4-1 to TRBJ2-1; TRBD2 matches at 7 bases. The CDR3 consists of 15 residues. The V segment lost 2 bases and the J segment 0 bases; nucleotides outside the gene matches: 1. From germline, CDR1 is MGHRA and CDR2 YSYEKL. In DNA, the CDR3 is TGCGCCAGCAGCCAATGGACTAGCTCCTACAATGAGCAGTTCTTC. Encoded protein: CASSQWTSSYNEQFF.

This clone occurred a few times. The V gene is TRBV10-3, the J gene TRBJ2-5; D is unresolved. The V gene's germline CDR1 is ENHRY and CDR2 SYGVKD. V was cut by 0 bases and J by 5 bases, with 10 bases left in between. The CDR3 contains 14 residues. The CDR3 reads CAISESIGMETQYF. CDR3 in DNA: TGTGCCATCAGTGAGTCGATCGGTATGGAGACCCAGTACTTC.

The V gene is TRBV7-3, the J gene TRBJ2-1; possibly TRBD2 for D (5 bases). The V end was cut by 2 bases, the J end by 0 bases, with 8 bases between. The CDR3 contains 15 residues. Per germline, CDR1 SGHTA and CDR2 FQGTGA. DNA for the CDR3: TGTGCCAGCAGCTTAGTAGGGAGCTCCTACAATGAGCAGTTCTTC. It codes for CASSLVGSSYNEQFF.

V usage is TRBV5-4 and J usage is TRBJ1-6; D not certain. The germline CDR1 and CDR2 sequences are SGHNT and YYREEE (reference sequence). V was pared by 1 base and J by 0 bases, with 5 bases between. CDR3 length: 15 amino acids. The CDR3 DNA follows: TGTGCCAGCAGCTTGACGAGCTCCTATAATTCACCCCTCCACTTT. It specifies CASSLTSSYNSPLHF. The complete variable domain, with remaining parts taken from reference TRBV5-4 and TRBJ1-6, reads ETGVTQSPTHLIKTRGQQVTLRCSSQSGHNTVSWYQQALGQGPQFIFQYYREEENGRGNFPPRFSGLQFPNYSSELNVNALELDDSALYLCASSLTSSYNSPLHFGNGTRLTVT.

The CDR3: CASSFGQNYGYTF. The CDR3 coding sequence is TGTGCCAGCAGTTTCGGACAGAACTATGGCTACACCTTC. The V call is TRBV12-3 or TRBV12-4, the J call TRBJ1-2, with a possible D match to TRBD1 (6 bases). The ends were cut back, 3 bases at V and 2 bases at J, with 7 bases in the middle. This CDR3 has 13 amino acids.

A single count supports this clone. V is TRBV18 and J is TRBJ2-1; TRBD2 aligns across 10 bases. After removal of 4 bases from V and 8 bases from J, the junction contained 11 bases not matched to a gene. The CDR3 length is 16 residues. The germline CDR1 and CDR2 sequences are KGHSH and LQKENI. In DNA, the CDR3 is TGTGCCAGCTCACGACCCGAAAGCGGGGGGGCCTATGAGCAGTTCTTC. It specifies CASSRPESGGAYEQFF.

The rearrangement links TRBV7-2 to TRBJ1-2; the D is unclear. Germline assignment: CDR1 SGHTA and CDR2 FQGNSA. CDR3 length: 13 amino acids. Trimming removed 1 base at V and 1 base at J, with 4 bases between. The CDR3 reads CASSLVNNYGYTF. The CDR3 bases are TGTGCCAGCAGCTTAGTTAATAACTATGGCTACACCTTC.

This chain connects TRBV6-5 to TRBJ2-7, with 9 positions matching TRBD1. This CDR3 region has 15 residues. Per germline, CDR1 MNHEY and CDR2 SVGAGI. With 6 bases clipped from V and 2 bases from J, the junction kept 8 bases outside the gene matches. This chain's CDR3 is CASRAGQGGTYEQYF. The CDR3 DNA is TGTGCCAGCAGGGCGGGACAGGGTGGGACCTACGAGCAGTACTTC.

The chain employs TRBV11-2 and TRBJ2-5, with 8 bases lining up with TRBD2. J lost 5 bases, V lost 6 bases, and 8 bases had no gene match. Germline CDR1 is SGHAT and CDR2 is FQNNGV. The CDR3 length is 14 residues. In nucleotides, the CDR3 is TGTGCCAGCAGTCAGGCGGGGGGCAGGGAGACCCAGTACTTC. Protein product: CASSQAGGRETQYF.

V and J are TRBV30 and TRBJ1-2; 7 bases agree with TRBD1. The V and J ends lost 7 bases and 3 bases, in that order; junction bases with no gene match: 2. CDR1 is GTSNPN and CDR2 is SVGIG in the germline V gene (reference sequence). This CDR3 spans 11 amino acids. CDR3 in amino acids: CAFGQDYGYTF. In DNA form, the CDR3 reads TGTGCCTTCGGACAGGACTATGGCTACACCTTC.

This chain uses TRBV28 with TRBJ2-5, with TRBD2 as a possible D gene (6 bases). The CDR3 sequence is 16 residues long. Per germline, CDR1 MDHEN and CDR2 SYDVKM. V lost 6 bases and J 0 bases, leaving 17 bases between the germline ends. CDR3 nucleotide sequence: TGTGCCAGCAGCTCCCCGGGAGACAAGTACCAAGAGACCCAGTACTTC. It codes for CASSSPGDKYQETQYF.

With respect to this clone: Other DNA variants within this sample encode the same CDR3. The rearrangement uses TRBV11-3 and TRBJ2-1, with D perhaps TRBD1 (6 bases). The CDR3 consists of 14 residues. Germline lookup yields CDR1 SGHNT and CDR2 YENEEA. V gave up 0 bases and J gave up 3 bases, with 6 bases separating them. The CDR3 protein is CASSLEGGYNEQFF. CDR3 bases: TGTGCCAGCAGCTTAGAAGGGGGCTACAATGAGCAGTTCTTC.

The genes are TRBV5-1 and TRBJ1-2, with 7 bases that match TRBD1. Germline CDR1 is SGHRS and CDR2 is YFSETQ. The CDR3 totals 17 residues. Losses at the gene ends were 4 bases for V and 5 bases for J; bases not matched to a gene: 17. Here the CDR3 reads CASSDGIQRGRQYGYTF. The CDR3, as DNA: TGCGCCAGCAGCGACGGAATACAAAGGGGGCGCCAGTATGGCTACACCTTC.